Each of the 23 T cell receptor beta chains below was sequenced from the same sample in a study of blood T cell repertoires in COVID-19. Assay used: immunoSEQ multiplex PCR; TCRdb lists only in-frame clones, some missing. There are 200,000 to 300,000 clones in the sample; around 88% occur only once, and more than 0.95% lies in the top ten. The specimen sequenced was PBMCs or T cells enriched from blood (not recorded which). These receptors were taken from a woman aged 40 to 49 with acute COVID-19.

The chain combines TRBV11-2 with TRBJ2-5, with TRBD2 as a possible D gene (6 bases). CDR3 size: 15 residues. Germline-derived CDR1 and CDR2 are SGHAT and FQNNGV. The V end lost 3 bases, the J end lost 8 bases, and 19 bases lay between the germline ends. CDR3: CASSFRGGGRSTQYF. Written as DNA, the CDR3 is TGTGCCAGCAGCTTTCGTGGGGGAGGAAGGAGTACCCAGTACTTC.

V and J are TRBV27 and TRBJ2-5, with D uncertain. The germline gives CDR1 MNHEY, CDR2 SMNVEV (reference sequence). This CDR3 comprises 13 residues. The V end lost 3 bases, the J end lost 1 base, and 6 bases lay between the germline ends. For the CDR3, the DNA is TGTGCCAGCAGTTTGTGGGCCCAAGAGACCCAGTACTTC. It codes for CASSLWAQETQYF.

The chain uses TRBV24-1 and TRBJ1-2, with a weak D call TRBD1 (5 bases). Germline lookup yields CDR1 KGHDR and CDR2 SFDVKD. This CDR3 is 16 amino acids long. V shed 10 bases and J shed 6 bases, with 26 bases lying between them. The CDR3 bases are TGTGCCACATCTAGCGTGATGGAGGGGCGATCTAATGGCTACACCTTC. Translating gives CATSSVMEGRSNGYTF.

The rearrangement uses TRBV7-2 and TRBJ2-1, with TRBD2 matching over 7 bases. This CDR3 has 15 amino acids. V shed 2 bases and J 12 bases; nucleotides not matched to a gene: 13. Germline CDR1 SGHTA, CDR2 FQGNSA. Here the CDR3 DNA reads TGTGCCAGCAGCTTAAGTGGCGGGGCGGGAGTGGGGCAGTTCTTC. Encoded protein: CASSLSGGAGVGQFF.

J is TRBJ2-7 and V is TRBV21-1; whether TRBD1, the table's D call, matches the DNA was not checked. TRBV21-1 constitutes a pseudogene. This CDR3 is built from 16 residues. The CDR3 sequence is CASSNGGTGHAYEQYV. In nucleotides, the CDR3 is TGTGCCAGCAGCAATGGTGGGACAGGGCATGCCTACGAGCAGTACGTC.

The chain recombines TRBV6-5 with TRBJ1-1, with a tentative D call TRBD1 (5 bases). Germline CDR1 reads MNHEY; CDR2 reads SVGAGI. Between the trimmed V and J ends, which lost 7 bases and 0 bases, there was a span of 15 bases. The CDR3 has 15 residues. CDR3 nucleotides: TGTGCCAGCAACACTATCAGGGTTATGAACACTGAAGCTTTCTTT. Translation gives CASNTIRVMNTEAFF.

This clone was seen once. The J gene is TRBJ1-1, the V gene TRBV11-3; D unresolved. This CDR3 has 15 amino acids. Trimming removed 1 base from V and 1 base from J, with 10 bases in between. Per germline, CDR1 SGHNT and CDR2 YENEEA. The CDR3 bases are TGTGCCAGCAGCTTAGGTGGACGGGGGAACACTGAAGCTTTCTTT. It encodes CASSLGGRGNTEAFF.

The chain links TRBV7-2 to TRBJ2-7; weak D call: TRBD2 (6 bases). Trimming cost V 1 base and J 2 bases, with 12 bases left between them. The CDR3 has 15 amino acids. Germline assignment: CDR1 SGHTA and CDR2 FQGNSA. The CDR3 nucleotides are TGTGCCAGCAGCTTAGGGCGGGGCATTACCTACGAGCAGTACGTC. The encoded protein is CASSLGRGITYEQYV.

The chain has TRBV5-1 and TRBJ2-7; 9 bases match TRBD1. Germline-derived CDR1 and CDR2 are SGHRS and YFSETQ. The CDR3 length is 13 residues. J was trimmed by 7 bases and V by 4 bases; bases with no gene match: 6. The CDR3 loop reads CASSPTGTGEQYV. CDR3 bases: TGCGCCAGCAGCCCTACCGGGACAGGGGAGCAGTACGTC.

The J gene is TRBJ2-3, the V gene TRBV12-3 or TRBV12-4, with D tentatively TRBD1 (6 bases). V lost 5 bases and J 6 bases, leaving 9 bases between the germline ends. The CDR3 has 12 amino acids. The CDR3 loop is CASSTQGDTQYF. DNA of the CDR3: TGTGCCAGCAGTACCCAGGGGGATACGCAGTATTTT.

This chain connects TRBV6-1 to TRBJ2-7; 9 nucleotides line up with TRBD1. The CDR3 spans 14 residues. CDR1 is MNHNS, CDR2 SASEGT, per germline. Trimming took 3 bases from V and 3 from J; bases not matched to a gene: 3. CDR3 sequence reads: CASSDGTGNYEQYF. The CDR3 coding sequence is TGTGCCAGCAGTGACGGGACAGGGAACTACGAGCAGTACTTC.

The rearrangement joins TRBV9 to TRBJ2-7, with a tentative D call TRBD1 (6 bases). Germline-derived CDR1 and CDR2 are SGDLS and YYNGEE. The length of the CDR3 is 14 residues. V was shortened by 2 bases and J by 0 bases, with 9 bases between the two germline ends. The CDR3 spells CASSVTGSSYEQYF. The CDR3 nucleotides are TGTGCCAGCAGCGTTACAGGGTCCTCCTACGAGCAGTACTTC.

The J gene is TRBJ1-5, the V gene TRBV24-1; D may be TRBD1 (6 bases). V lost 4 bases to trimming and J lost 7 bases, with 13 bases between them. The CDR3 runs to 14 residues. From germline, CDR1 is KGHDR and CDR2 SFDVKD. DNA for the CDR3: TGTGCCACCAGTGAGAGTTCAGGGGACCAGCCCCAGCATTTT. Translation gives CATSESSGDQPQHF.

The rearrangement links TRBV18 to TRBJ1-3, with TRBD1 matching over 7 bases. Germline V CDR1 and CDR2: KGHSH, LQKENI. The CDR3 spans 19 residues. Losses at the gene ends were 6 bases for V and 0 bases for J; bases not matched to a gene: 17. CDR3 nucleotide sequence: TGTGCCAGCTCTCGGAGCCGGGACAGTCAAATTTCCTCTGGAAACACCATATATTTT. This encodes CASSRSRDSQISSGNTIYF.

The rearrangement links TRBV5-1 to TRBJ2-1; 13 positions agree with TRBD2. V shed 6 bases, J shed 6 bases, and the junction held 9 bases outside the gene matches. Germline CDR1 reads SGHRS; CDR2 reads YFSETQ. The CDR3 runs to 16 residues. The CDR3 sequence is CASIPTGTSGTNEQFF. The CDR3 nucleotides read TGCGCCAGCATACCAACCGGGACTAGCGGGACCAATGAGCAGTTCTTC.

The chain joins TRBV10-3 to TRBJ2-1; D uncertain. V was shortened by 3 bases and J by 6 bases, with 12 bases between the two germline ends. Per germline, CDR1 ENHRY and CDR2 SYGVKD. The CDR3 has 14 amino acids. CDR3 sequence reads: CAISDPGSGNEQFF. The CDR3 DNA reads TGTGCCATCAGTGATCCTGGATCAGGCAATGAGCAGTTCTTC.

The chain employs TRBV24-1 and TRBJ1-2, with 9 bases lining up with TRBD1. Looked up from germline, CDR1 is KGHDR and CDR2 is SFDVKD. J lost 4 bases, V lost 9 bases, and 11 bases had no gene match. The CDR3 sequence is 15 residues long. CDR3 sequence reads: CATRDSTGGTYGYTF. In DNA, the CDR3 is TGTGCCACCCGAGACTCGACAGGGGGGACCTATGGCTACACCTTC.

The chain carries TRBV27 and TRBJ2-7; TRBD1 is a possible D gene (5 bases). Germline-derived CDR1 and CDR2 are MNHEY and SMNVEV (reference sequence). CDR3 length equals 13 residues. The V gene lost 1 base and the J gene lost 4 bases, with 8 bases spanning the gap. This chain's CDR3 is CASSLYDSYEQYF. CDR3 bases: TGTGCCAGCAGTTTATATGACAGTTACGAGCAGTACTTC.

The V call is TRBV11-3, the J call TRBJ1-1; D ambiguous. This CDR3 has 13 residues. Trimming took off 5 bases at V and 0 bases at J, with 7 bases between the two ends. Germline V gene sequence: CDR1 SGHNT, CDR2 YENEEA. The CDR3 region has the DNA TGTGCCAGCAGCCCAAACATGAACACTGAAGCTTTCTTT. It translates to CASSPNMNTEAFF.

V and J are TRBV29-1 and TRBJ2-7, with 9 bases identical to TRBD1. The trim removed 4 bases at V and 1 base at J, leaving 5 bases unmatched. This CDR3 has 14 amino acids. Germline values: CDR1 SQVTM, CDR2 ANQGSEA. CDR3 bases: TGCAGCGTTGTAGTACAGGGGGCATCCTACGAGCAGTACGTC. Translation: CSVVVQGASYEQYV.

The chain uses TRBV6-5 and TRBJ2-7; 15 bases are shared with TRBD2. V shed 5 bases and J 10 bases; nucleotides not matched to a gene: 6. The length of the CDR3 is 14 residues. Germline V gene sequence: CDR1 MNHEY, CDR2 SVGAGI. The CDR3 region is CASSSGLAGGIQYF. The DNA for the CDR3 is TGTGCCAGCAGTAGTGGACTAGCGGGAGGGATACAGTACTTC.

This chain connects TRBV27 to TRBJ1-6; unclear D gene. Germline assignment: CDR1 MNHEY and CDR2 SMNVEV (reference sequence). The CDR3 loop spans 15 amino acids. Trimming left V 4 bases short and J 7 bases short, with 14 bases between. The CDR3: CASSSLGVYNSPLHF. CDR3 coding DNA: TGTGCCAGCAGTTCCCTGGGAGTCTACAATTCACCCCTCCACTTT.

This CDR3 reads CASSQDPGGPYNEQFF. The CDR3, as DNA: TGCGCCAGCAGCCAGGATCCGGGGGGACCCTACAATGAGCAGTTCTTC. The chain links TRBV4-3 to TRBJ2-1; 7 bases are a match to TRBD2. CDR3 length: 16 residues. Germline CDR1 and CDR2: LGHNA and YSLEER. V shed 3 bases, J shed 2 bases, and the junction held 7 bases outside the gene matches.